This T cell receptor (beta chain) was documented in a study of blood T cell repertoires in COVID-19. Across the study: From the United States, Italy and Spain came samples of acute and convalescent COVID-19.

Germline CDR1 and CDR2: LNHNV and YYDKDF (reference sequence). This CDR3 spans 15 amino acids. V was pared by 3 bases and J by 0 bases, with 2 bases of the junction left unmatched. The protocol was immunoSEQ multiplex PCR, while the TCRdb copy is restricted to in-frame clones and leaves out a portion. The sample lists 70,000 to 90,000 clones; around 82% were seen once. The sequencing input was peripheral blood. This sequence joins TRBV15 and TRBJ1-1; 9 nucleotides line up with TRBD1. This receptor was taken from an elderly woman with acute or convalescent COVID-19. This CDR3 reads CATSRGQGLNTEAFF. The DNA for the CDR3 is TGTGCCACCAGCAGGGGACAGGGATTGAACACTGAAGCTTTCTTT.